This entry describes one TCR beta chain. Its antigen is not identified. Trimming took 4 bases from V and 7 from J, leaving 8 bases between them. CDR3 length equals 11 residues. These data originate in a study of Graves' ophthalmopathy and Graves' hyperthyroidism. Across the study: No treatment had been given when peripheral blood was collected at initial diagnosis. General study results and limits: Sensitivity reached 85% to 90% and specificity roughly 81% for a 13-signature model separating ophthalmopathy from stable hyperthyroidism.

Amplification targeted the TCR beta CDR3 regions, with RNA transcripts as the source material. An initial RT-PCR round employing HTBI primers preceded a second-round multiplex PCR. A single record per CDR3 protein comes from TCRdb applying MiXCR to the multiplex PCR reads. Among a few hundred thousand distinct CDR3 sequences listed, roughly 15% were seen once. Ophthalmopathy not arising within 18 months of follow-up defined hyperthyroidism as stable. Researchers turned away patients with other autoimmune diseases, uncontrolled infections, pregnancy or lactation. The origin of this receptor is an adult woman with stable Graves' hyperthyroidism. The V and J genes are TRBV12-3 or TRBV12-4 and TRBJ2-7, with no clear D. Specimen: peripheral blood. CDR3 residues: CASSSGQEQYF. The CDR3 DNA follows: TGTGCCAGCAGTTCTGGGCAAGAGCAGTACTTC.